This TCR beta chain was profiled in a study of T cell responses to AZD1222 COVID-19 vaccine. General observations from the study: The peak T cell response came first, and repertoires were sampled only after it. Targeting of unmutated variant regions was reportedly seen in nearly half of spike-specific TCRs. Females made up more of the donors, who were largely white British, and clonal diversity may have come out too low.

The assay was immunoSEQ multiplex PCR, and TCRdb's table has in-frame clones only and misses some. The repertoire holds over 100,000 clones, with under 90% as singletons. The germline V and J ends were trimmed by 4 bases and 0 bases, with 19 bases remaining between them. Germline CDR1 is SGHTA and CDR2 is FQGTGA. The CDR3 runs 17 residues. To note about this clone: Its cognate antigen is unknown.

The gene calls are TRBV7-3 and TRBJ2-7; perhaps TRBD1 as D (6 bases). Source: peripheral blood, taken on day 0 of AZD1222 vaccination. This clonotype was sampled from an adult in good health. The CDR3: CASSSRGSSGGSYEQYF. CDR3 coding DNA: TGTGCCAGCAGCTCCAGGGGCTCATCTGGGGGCTCCTACGAGCAGTACTTC.